This paragraph reports one T cell receptor beta chain. An end of the junction differs from the germline gene, which may be a read error. The data originate from a study of T cells in Graves' hyperthyroidism and ophthalmopathy. Looked up from germline, CDR1 is WNHNN and CDR2 is SYGVQD (reference sequence). This CDR3 has 11 residues. The definition of stable Graves' hyperthyroidism was no ophthalmopathy progression within 18 months. Lactation, pregnancy, other autoimmune disease or uncontrolled infection led to exclusion of patients. Using RNA transcripts as the source, TCR beta CDR3 regions were amplified. In the first-round RT-PCR of the TCR CDR3, the HTBI primer set was used. Each CDR3 protein gets one entry after TCRdb re-called the multiplex PCR reads with MiXCR. The table has about 98,000 distinct CDR3 sequences, roughly 40% seen once; the top ten hold roughly a tenth.

The clonotype comes from a woman in her 30s with Graves' hyperthyroidism. The sample taken for sequencing was peripheral blood or thyroid tissue (not recorded which). The J gene is TRBJ1-3, the V gene TRBV10-1; D is uncertain. The CDR3, as DNA: TGCGCCAGCAGTGTTGAAAACACCGTATATTTT. The encoded protein is CASSVENTVYF.